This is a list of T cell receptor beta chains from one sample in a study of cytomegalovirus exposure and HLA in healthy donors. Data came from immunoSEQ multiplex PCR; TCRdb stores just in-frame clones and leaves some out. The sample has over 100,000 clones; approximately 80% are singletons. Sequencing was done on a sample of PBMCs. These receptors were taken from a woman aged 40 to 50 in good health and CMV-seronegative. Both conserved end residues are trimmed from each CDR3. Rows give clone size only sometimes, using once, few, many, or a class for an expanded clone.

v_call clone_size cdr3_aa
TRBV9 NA ASSVNNYEQY
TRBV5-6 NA ASSFLTGIMNTEAF
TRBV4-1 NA ASSQEPGSQGTQY
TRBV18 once ASSDNSKPQH
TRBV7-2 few ASSLDSPSSYEQY
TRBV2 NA ASNPLTAIDAIY
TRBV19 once ASSIDGTVQY
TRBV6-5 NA ASSYLTGKAEKLF
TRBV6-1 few ASSEEGGYTEAF
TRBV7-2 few ASTLRGIVETQY
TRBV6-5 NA ASSYGHKNTGELF
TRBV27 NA ASSPYGQGTTF
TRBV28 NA ASSFSDRTNEKLF
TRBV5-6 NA ASSGGTGAWNTEAF
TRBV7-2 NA ASSLGDRVAHNEQF
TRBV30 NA ASTGGIGEQY
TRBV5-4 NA ASSFRDRGFSEQY